The T cell receptor (beta chain) described here comes from a study of T-cell memory formation after mild COVID-19. Findings of the study overall: There was a balanced CD4/CD8 profile in clones contracting day 15 to 85, and later expanders leaned CD4+.

This clonotype was counted a few times. The antigen remains undetermined. Unmatched junction bases numbered 7, after V lost 11 bases and J lost 7 bases. The CDR3 totals 13 residues. Germline V lookup: CDR1 SEHNR, CDR2 FQNEAQ (reference sequence). TCR alpha and TCR beta cDNA libraries carrying sample barcodes and UMIs came from 5'RACE with constant-segment primers. TCRdb redid the calling of the 5' RACE reads with MiXCR, one entry per CDR3 protein. This table holds under 300,000 distinct CDR3 sequences, about 17% found once. The sample consisted of PBMCs or a T cell subset sorted from them (not recorded which). This clonotype was obtained from a man between 18 and 35 years old who had mild COVID-19 (a few samples of this study predate the infection). Cell type and time point are not known. This chain connects TRBV7-9 to TRBJ1-6, with 8 bases aligning to TRBD1. The CDR3 sequence: CAGQGQANSPLHF. In DNA, the CDR3 is TGTGCCGGCCAGGGACAGGCAAATTCACCCCTCCACTTT.